These 25 T cell receptor beta chains were all obtained from the same sample, sequenced in a study of Ad26.COV2.S vaccination and SARS-CoV-2 variants. Clones were sequenced by immunoSEQ multiplex PCR, and TCRdb holds only the in-frame ones, with some missing. Of more than 300,000 clones listed, 80% to 90% are singletons. Treatment meaning: about 20 received Ad26.COV2.S at low or high dose, single or two shots; 5 received placebo; per-sample allocation not given. Sampling occurred on day 63 after the first vaccine or placebo injection. The specimen was peripheral blood, collected in a trial of Ad26.COV2.S vaccine versus placebo. These receptors all stem from a person aged 18-65 years who received the Ad26.COV2.S COVID-19 vaccine or a placebo.

This clone has a single count. The chain has TRBV5-1 and TRBJ2-4; 10 bases fit TRBD2. The germline gives CDR1 SGHRS, CDR2 YFSETQ. Trimming removed 2 bases from V and 8 bases from J; junction bases left unmatched: 7. This CDR3 is built from 15 residues. The CDR3 reads CASSFTSGTTDIQYF. CDR3 nucleotides: TGCGCCAGCAGCTTCACTAGCGGGACGACGGACATTCAGTACTTC.

This chain joins TRBV7-2 and TRBJ2-3; D tentatively reads TRBD1 or TRBD2 (5 bases each). Germline values: CDR1 SGHTA, CDR2 FQGNSA. This CDR3 spans 14 amino acids. Trimming left V 4 bases short and J 1 base short, with 9 bases between. In DNA form, the CDR3 reads TGTGCCAGCAGCTGGGACGCCGGCACAGATACGCAGTATTTT. It translates to CASSWDAGTDTQYF.

V is TRBV7-8 and J is TRBJ1-5; D unresolved. This CDR3 has 14 residues. Trimming took off 4 bases at V and 2 bases at J, with 9 bases between the two ends. CDR1 and CDR2 (germline): SGHVS, FQNEAQ. The CDR3 DNA follows: TGTGCCAGCAGCTCCCGGCAAGGCAATCAGCCCCAGCATTTT. Amino acid sequence: CASSSRQGNQPQHF. Filled out from reference TRBV7-8 and TRBJ1-5, the complete variable domain reads GAGVSQSPRYKVAKRGQDVALRCDPISGHVSLFWYQQALGQGPEFLTYFQNEAQLDKSGLPSDRFFAERPEGSVSTLKIQRTQQEDSAVYLCASSSRQGNQPQHFGDGTRLSIL.

The CDR3: CASSLLRTSGYNEQFF. The CDR3 DNA is TGTGCCAGCAGTTTATTGCGGACTAGCGGTTACAATGAGCAGTTCTTC. The rearrangement joins TRBV27 to TRBJ2-1, with 10 nucleotides matching TRBD2. V shed 1 base and J 4 bases; nucleotides not matched to a gene: 4. The CDR3 is made up of 16 amino acids. The germline CDR1 and CDR2 sequences are MNHEY and SMNVEV (reference sequence).

The J gene is TRBJ1-1, the V gene TRBV11-2; TRBD1 matches 8 bases. The V and J ends lost 3 bases and 10 bases, in that order; junction bases with no gene match: 4. This CDR3 region has 12 residues. The germline V gene encodes CDR1 SGHAT and CDR2 FQNNGV. CDR3 amino acids: CASSFTGGVAFF. The CDR3 coding sequence is TGTGCCAGCAGCTTCACAGGGGGAGTAGCTTTCTTT.

This clone occurred once. V is TRBV4-1 and J is TRBJ1-5, with D hard to call. The CDR3 sequence is 15 residues long. Trimming took off 1 base at V and 3 bases at J, with 10 bases between the two ends. The germline V gene has CDR1 MGHRA and CDR2 YSYEKL. The CDR3 nucleotides read TGCGCCAGCAGCCAAGGTTGGAATAACAATCAGCCCCAGCATTTT. Residues: CASSQGWNNNQPQHF.

In the case of this clone: The same CDR3 is also encoded by other DNA sequences in this sample. The chain has TRBV5-1 and TRBJ2-1; tentative D call: TRBD2 (5 bases). Germline loops: CDR1 SGHRS, CDR2 YFSETQ. The CDR3 has 15 residues. The V end was cut by 0 bases, the J end by 1 base, with 8 bases between. For the CDR3, the DNA is TGCGCCAGCAGCTTGGTTGGGAGATCCTACAATGAGCAGTTCTTC. Translation gives CASSLVGRSYNEQFF. The variable domain in full, completed from reference TRBV5-1 and TRBJ2-1, reads KAGVTQTPRYLIKTRGQQVTLSCSPISGHRSVSWYQQTPGQGLQFLFEYFSETQRNKGNFPGRFSGRQFSNSRSEMNVSTLELGDSALYLCASSLVGRSYNEQFFGPGTRLTVL.

This clone was recorded only once. The CDR3 region is CASMLRGGTEAFF. In nucleotides, the CDR3 is TGCGCCAGCATGTTGAGGGGGGGCACTGAAGCTTTCTTT. This rearrangement joins TRBV5-1 to TRBJ1-1; a possible D gene is TRBD1 (6 bases). The CDR3 is made up of 13 amino acids. V was cut by 6 bases and J by 4 bases, with 13 bases left in between. CDR1 SGHRS and CDR2 YFSETQ come from the germline V gene.

V usage is TRBV2 and J usage is TRBJ1-3, with 9 nucleotides matching TRBD1. V was pared by 6 bases and J by 0 bases, with 6 bases of the junction left unmatched. CDR3 length: 16 amino acids. Germline CDR1 and CDR2: SNHLY and FYNNEI. CDR3 in DNA: TGTGCCAGCAGCCTCGGGACAGGGAACTCTGGAAACACCATATATTTT. Residues: CASSLGTGNSGNTIYF.

CDR3 coding DNA: TGCGCCAGCAGCCAAGCACAGGGTAAAGGGGCTGGAAACACCATATATTTT. Amino acid sequence: CASSQAQGKGAGNTIYF. The rearrangement joins TRBV4-1 to TRBJ1-3; TRBD1 is a possible D gene (6 bases). CDR3 length: 17 residues. Germline V gene sequence: CDR1 MGHRA, CDR2 YSYEKL. The V end lost 1 base, the J end lost 2 bases, and 15 bases lay between the germline ends.

About this clone itself: The same CDR3 arises from other DNA sequences in this sample as well. The chain carries TRBV9 and TRBJ2-2; D may be TRBD2 (5 bases). Trimming pared 0 bases from V and 5 bases from J, leaving 5 bases between. CDR1 and CDR2 from the germline V gene are SGDLS and YYNGEE. CDR3 length equals 13 residues. The CDR3 nucleotides are TGTGCCAGCAGCGTAGCGGGGACCGGGGAGCTGTTTTTT. Its protein product is CASSVAGTGELFF.

This chain uses TRBV25-1 with TRBJ1-6; D unresolved. CDR3 length equals 14 residues. V was trimmed by 3 bases and J by 9 bases, leaving 12 bases between them. Germline values: CDR1 MGHDK, CDR2 SYGVNS. The CDR3 bases are TGTGCCAGCAGTGATTCGATCCCGGTTTCACCCCTCCACTTT. Its translation is CASSDSIPVSPLHF.

The chain couples TRBV4-3 to TRBJ2-1, with D perhaps being TRBD1 or TRBD2 (5 bases each). The V gene lost 0 bases and the J gene lost 4 bases, with 22 bases spanning the gap. This CDR3 region has 19 residues. The germline V gene has CDR1 LGHNA and CDR2 YSLEER. CDR3 loop: CASSQDLTGLESSYNEQFF. The CDR3 DNA sequence: TGCGCCAGCAGCCAAGATCTCACGGGGCTAGAATCTTCTTACAATGAGCAGTTCTTC.

The V call is TRBV29-1, the J call TRBJ2-7; 14 bases agree with TRBD2. With 7 bases clipped from V and 5 bases from J, the junction kept 7 bases outside the gene matches. This CDR3 is built from 14 residues. Germline V CDR1 and CDR2: SQVTM, ANQGSEA. The CDR3 DNA reads TGCAGCGCTGGGACTAGCGGGAGAAAAGACGAGCAGTACTTC. It specifies CSAGTSGRKDEQYF.

The chain has TRBV10-3 and TRBJ2-3, with TRBD2 matching over 9 bases. The junction had 6 bases not matched to a gene; V was cut back by 4 bases and J by 1 base. Germline V gives CDR1 ENHRY, CDR2 SYGVKD. The CDR3 is 16 residues long. The CDR3: CAISVGLAPGTDTQYF. CDR3 nucleotide sequence: TGTGCCATCAGTGTAGGACTAGCGCCTGGCACAGATACGCAGTATTTT.

This rearrangement joins TRBV3-1 (or the pseudogene TRBV3-2) to TRBJ2-5, with D uncertain. Trimming took 4 bases from V and 5 from J, leaving 11 bases between them. This CDR3 has 13 amino acids. Per germline, CDR1 LGHDT and CDR2 YNNKEL (reference sequence). CDR3 in DNA: TGTGCCAGCAGCCCCCTCACAAGGGAGACCCAGTACTTC. It codes for CASSPLTRETQYF.

The chain links TRBV7-3 to TRBJ2-3; D unresolved. V shed 5 bases and J shed 2 bases, with 11 bases lying between them. Germline CDR1 and CDR2: SGHTA and FQGTGA. The CDR3 sequence is 14 residues long. CDR3 region: CASSLRRTTDTQYF. The DNA for the CDR3 is TGTGCCAGCAGCCTTAGAAGAACCACAGATACGCAGTATTTT.

There are a few counts of this clone. V and J are TRBV5-1 and TRBJ1-6; D might be TRBD1 (6 bases). The ends were cut back, 5 bases at V and 8 bases at J, with 17 bases in the middle. This CDR3 spans 15 amino acids. Looked up from germline, CDR1 is SGHRS and CDR2 is YFSETQ. The CDR3 sequence is CASRQGLNRDSPLHF. CDR3 in DNA: TGCGCCAGCAGGCAGGGGCTAAACAGGGATTCACCCCTCCACTTT.

This rearrangement joins TRBV28 to TRBJ2-7; D not certain. Germline V gene sequence: CDR1 MDHEN, CDR2 SYDVKM. The CDR3 runs 15 residues. V was cut by 1 base and J by 6 bases, with 16 bases left in between. CDR3 loop: CASSLSVRREVEQYF. CDR3 in DNA: TGTGCCAGCAGTTTATCTGTCCGGCGAGAGGTCGAGCAGTACTTC.

V and J are TRBV5-1 and TRBJ2-5; 12 nucleotides line up with TRBD1. The CDR3 is made up of 19 amino acids. Germline-derived CDR1 and CDR2 are SGHRS and YFSETQ. Trimming at V came to 4 bases and at J to 2 bases, leaving 15 bases not matched to a gene. The CDR3 DNA is TGCGCCAGCAGCCAAGTTCCCACCGGGACAGGGGGCGTACAAGAGACCCAGTACTTC. It specifies CASSQVPTGTGGVQETQYF.

The rearrangement uses TRBV3-1 (or the pseudogene TRBV3-2) and TRBJ2-3; no clear D. Germline V lookup: CDR1 LGHDT, CDR2 YNNKEL (reference sequence). The CDR3 is 14 amino acids. V lost 3 bases and J lost 0, with 7 bases in between. CDR3 sequence: CASSQPLSTDTQYF. The CDR3 DNA follows: TGTGCCAGCAGCCAGCCCCTTAGCACAGATACGCAGTATTTT.

The rearrangement uses TRBV19 and TRBJ1-1; tentative D call: TRBD1 (5 bases). V gave up 1 base and J gave up 0 bases, with 9 bases separating them. The CDR3 length is 15 residues. CDR1 LNHDA and CDR2 SQIVND come from the germline V gene (reference sequence). CDR3 sequence (DNA): TGTGCCAGTAGTATAGGAACAGGCCTGAACACTGAAGCTTTCTTT. Translated: CASSIGTGLNTEAFF.

This sequence joins TRBV7-2 and TRBJ2-7; possible D gene TRBD1, 5 bases. V lost 5 bases to trimming and J lost 9 bases, with 17 bases between them. The CDR3 totals 13 residues. The germline gives CDR1 SGHTA, CDR2 FQGNSA. The CDR3 spells CASSQPPGKVQYF. In DNA, the CDR3 is TGTGCCAGCAGCCAACCTCCAGGGAAGGTGCAGTACTTC.

J is TRBJ2-1 and V is TRBV2; D perhaps matches TRBD2 (6 bases). The CDR3 has 14 residues. V was cut by 4 bases and J by 7 bases, with 14 bases left in between. Germline assignment: CDR1 SNHLY and CDR2 FYNNEI. The CDR3 reads CASSGVRGRNEQFF. CDR3 bases: TGTGCCAGCAGTGGGGTGCGGGGCAGGAATGAGCAGTTCTTC.

The CDR3 region has the DNA TGTGCCAGCAGCGTAGATGGGGGGCTTGCAACTAATGAAAAACTGTTTTTT. Translated: CASSVDGGLATNEKLFF. This chain connects TRBV9 to TRBJ1-4, with D perhaps TRBD1 (6 bases). Germline CDR1 is SGDLS and CDR2 is YYNGEE. V was pared by 0 bases and J by 0 bases, with 12 bases between. This CDR3 has 17 amino acids.